Listed below are T cell receptor beta chains from one sample, sequenced in a study of T cells after yellow fever vaccination. Each CDR3 protein is one row after TCRdb ran MiXCR on the 5' RACE reads. This table has around 65,000 distinct CDR3 sequences, 4.5% to 7.5% appearing once. Source: CD4+ T cells sorted from PBMCs, taken roughly 14 days after the first yellow fever vaccination. These receptors originate from a man aged 18 to 30 who received the YFV17D yellow fever vaccine. Each CDR3 is given with its conserved first and last residue. Fields, in order: V gene, clone size, D gene, J gene, CDR3 DNA, CDR3 protein. D genes are given only for firm matches. Some rows have no size entry. The others give once, few or many, or a class for an expanded clone.

V gene: TRBV12-3/TRBV12-4
clone size: .
D gene: TRBD1
J gene: TRBJ1-6
CDR3 DNA: TGTGCCAGCAGACCGACAGGGCTAGATTCACCCCTCCACTTT
CDR3 protein: CASRPTGLDSPLHF

V gene: TRBV2
clone size: many
D gene: TRBD1
J gene: TRBJ1-2
CDR3 DNA: TGTGCCAGCAGCCAGACAGGGAACAGTAACTATGGCTACACCTTC
CDR3 protein: CASSQTGNSNYGYTF

V gene: TRBV5-1
clone size: many
D gene: TRBD1
J gene: TRBJ1-1
CDR3 DNA: TGCGCCAGCAGCTACCAAAGGACAGGCGGTGAAGCTTTCTTT
CDR3 protein: CASSYQRTGGEAFF

V gene: TRBV5-1
clone size: many
D gene: TRBD2
J gene: TRBJ2-5
CDR3 DNA: TGCGCCAGCAGCCAACTAGCGGGGGGGCAAGAGACCCAGTACTTC
CDR3 protein: CASSQLAGGQETQYF

V gene: TRBV10-3
clone size: many
D gene: TRBD2
J gene: TRBJ2-3
CDR3 DNA: TGTGCCATCAGTCTCCTAAATGGGGGGACTAGCAGTTCTGATACGCAGTATTTT
CDR3 protein: CAISLLNGGTSSSDTQYF

V gene: TRBV2
clone size: many
D gene: TRBD1
J gene: TRBJ1-3
CDR3 DNA: TGTGCCAGCAGTACTGGGACAGCTGGAAACACCATATATTTT
CDR3 protein: CASSTGTAGNTIYF

V gene: TRBV12-3/TRBV12-4
clone size: many
D gene: .
J gene: TRBJ1-5
CDR3 DNA: TGTGCCAGCAGTTTGATGGGGCAGCGGAATCAGCCCCAGCATTTT
CDR3 protein: CASSLMGQRNQPQHF

V gene: TRBV9
clone size: many
D gene: TRBD2
J gene: TRBJ2-3
CDR3 DNA: TGTGCCAGCACCCGACTAGCCGGAGATACGCAGTATTTT
CDR3 protein: CASTRLAGDTQYF

V gene: TRBV5-1
clone size: many
D gene: TRBD1
J gene: TRBJ1-2
CDR3 DNA: TGCGCCAGCAGAGACAGGGGGCCAGATGGCCACACCTTC
CDR3 protein: CASRDRGPDGHTF

V gene: TRBV4-2
clone size: many
D gene: .
J gene: TRBJ1-4
CDR3 DNA: TGTGCCAGCAGCCAAGATGTGGGGCTGATTCGGAAAAATGAAAAACTGTTTTTT
CDR3 protein: CASSQDVGLIRKNEKLFF

V gene: TRBV5-5
clone size: many
D gene: .
J gene: TRBJ2-3
CDR3 DNA: TGTGCCAGCAGCTTAGACGCGACCGCCACAGATACGCAGTATTTT
CDR3 protein: CASSLDATATDTQYF

V gene: TRBV10-1
clone size: many
D gene: .
J gene: TRBJ1-2
CDR3 DNA: TGCGCCAGCAGTGGTACTCGGGGGTCTGGCTACACCTTC
CDR3 protein: CASSGTRGSGYTF

V gene: TRBV20-1
clone size: many
D gene: .
J gene: TRBJ2-3
CDR3 DNA: TGCAGTCGTAGGGGGACAGATACGCAGTATTTT
CDR3 protein: CSRRGTDTQYF

V gene: TRBV7-2
clone size: many
D gene: TRBD1
J gene: TRBJ1-2
CDR3 DNA: TGTGCCAGCAGCATCCCGGGACAGGGGTGGCTAGGCTACACCTTC
CDR3 protein: CASSIPGQGWLGYTF

V gene: TRBV2
clone size: many
D gene: .
J gene: TRBJ2-1
CDR3 DNA: TGTGCCAGCAGTGATTCAGGCAGCGGGTCGCGGTTCTTC
CDR3 protein: CASSDSGSGSRFF

V gene: TRBV28
clone size: many
D gene: .
J gene: TRBJ1-3
CDR3 DNA: TGTGCCAGCAGTTTAGGGGTGGGGAATCCAAGAGTCACCATATATTTT
CDR3 protein: CASSLGVGNPRVTIYF

V gene: TRBV12-3/TRBV12-4
clone size: many
D gene: .
J gene: TRBJ1-1
CDR3 DNA: TGTGCCAGCAGTTTACGGGGGACCACTGAAGCTTTCTTT
CDR3 protein: CASSLRGTTEAFF

V gene: TRBV12-3/TRBV12-4
clone size: many
D gene: .
J gene: TRBJ2-5
CDR3 DNA: TGTGCCAGCAGTTTATGGGGGGGCAATCAAGAGACCCAGTACTTC
CDR3 protein: CASSLWGGNQETQYF

V gene: TRBV5-1
clone size: many
D gene: TRBD1
J gene: TRBJ1-6
CDR3 DNA: TGCGCCAGTAAGGGACAGGATAATTCACCCCTCCACTTT
CDR3 protein: CASKGQDNSPLHF

V gene: TRBV6-5
clone size: many
D gene: TRBD1
J gene: TRBJ1-3
CDR3 DNA: TGTGCCAGCAGTCCGACAGGGGGGGGTGGAAACACCATATATTTT
CDR3 protein: CASSPTGGGGNTIYF